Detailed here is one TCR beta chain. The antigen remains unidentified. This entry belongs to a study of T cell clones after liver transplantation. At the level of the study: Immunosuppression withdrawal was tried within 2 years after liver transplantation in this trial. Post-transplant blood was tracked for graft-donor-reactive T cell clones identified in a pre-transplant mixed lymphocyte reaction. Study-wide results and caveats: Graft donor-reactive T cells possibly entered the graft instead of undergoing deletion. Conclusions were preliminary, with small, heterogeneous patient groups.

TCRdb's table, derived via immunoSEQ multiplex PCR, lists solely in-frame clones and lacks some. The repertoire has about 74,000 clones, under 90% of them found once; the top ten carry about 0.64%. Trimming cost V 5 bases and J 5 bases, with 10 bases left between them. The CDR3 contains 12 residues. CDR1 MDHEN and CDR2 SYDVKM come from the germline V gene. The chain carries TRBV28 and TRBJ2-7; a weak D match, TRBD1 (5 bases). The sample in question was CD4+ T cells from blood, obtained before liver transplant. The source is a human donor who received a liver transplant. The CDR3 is CASSVLGDEQYF. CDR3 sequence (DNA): TGTGCCAGCAGTGTCTTAGGGGACGAGCAGTACTTC. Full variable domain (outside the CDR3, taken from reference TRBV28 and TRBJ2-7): DVKVTQSSRYLVKRTGEKVFLECVQDMDHENMFWYRQDPGLGLRLIYFSYDVKMKEKGDIPEGYSVSREKKERFSLILESASTNQTSMYLCASSVLGDEQYFGPGTRLTVT.